One and the same sample provided the 20 T cell receptor beta chains below, sequenced in a study of shared clonotypes between healthy human individuals. Method: immunoSEQ multiplex PCR; TCRdb's copy keeps in-frame clones and lacks some. The sample holds fewer than 1.8 million clones, approximately 98.5% seen once. Sequenced input: naive CD4+ T cells sorted from blood. Indicated subset: CD45RA+ positively selected. The receptors stem from a man younger than 40 in good health.

The genes are TRBV7-9 and TRBJ1-3; unclear D gene. CDR3 length: 17 amino acids. V was trimmed by 0 bases and J by 1 base, leaving 13 bases between them. From germline, CDR1 is SEHNR and CDR2 FQNEAQ (reference sequence). The CDR3 is CASSLAVRYSSGNTIYF. The CDR3 bases are TGTGCCAGCAGCTTAGCGGTCAGGTACTCTTCTGGAAACACCATATATTTT.

This clone was seen once. The rearrangement links TRBV27 to TRBJ1-4; 7 nucleotides line up with TRBD1. The CDR3 is 15 residues long. The V gene's germline CDR1 is MNHEY and CDR2 SMNVEV (reference sequence). With 5 bases clipped from V and 5 bases from J, the junction kept 8 bases outside the gene matches. CDR3 nucleotides: TGTGCCAGCAGTGTACAGGGGCGCCGGAATGAAAAACTGTTTTTT. It codes for CASSVQGRRNEKLFF.

The genes are TRBV5-6 and TRBJ2-6; D is ambiguous. Germline CDR1 and CDR2: SGHDT and YYEEEE. Between the trimmed V and J ends, which lost 4 bases and 2 bases, there was a span of 13 bases. The CDR3 has 16 amino acids. This chain's CDR3 is CASSVPSLAGANVLTF. The CDR3 coding sequence is TGTGCCAGCAGCGTACCGTCGCTCGCTGGGGCCAACGTCCTGACTTTC.

This CDR3 is CASSPTGLVYNEQFF. The CDR3 bases are TGTGCCAGCAGTCCCACAGGACTAGTTTACAATGAGCAGTTCTTC. The chain carries TRBV6-6 and TRBJ2-1; 7 nucleotides line up with TRBD2. The junction had 8 bases not matched to a gene; V was cut back by 5 bases and J by 4 bases. Germline V CDR1 and CDR2: MNHNY, SVGAGI (reference sequence). The CDR3 consists of 15 residues.

This chain connects TRBV5-4 to TRBJ2-5, with 7 bases aligning to TRBD1. CDR1 and CDR2 (germline): SGHNT, YYREEE (reference sequence). J lost 2 bases, V lost 4 bases, and 5 bases had no gene match. This CDR3 has 14 residues. CDR3 in DNA: TGTGCCAGCAGCCACAGGGGACCTCAAGAGACCCAGTACTTC. It codes for CASSHRGPQETQYF.

This chain links TRBV28 with TRBJ2-7, with 10 bases identical to TRBD1. The V and J ends lost 6 bases and 4 bases, in that order; junction bases with no gene match: 21. The germline V gene has CDR1 MDHEN and CDR2 SYDVKM. There are 19 residues in the CDR3. The CDR3 DNA sequence: TGTGCCAGCAGCACCCCCGGGGACAGGGGAGGTAGGATCCGATACGAGCAGTACTTC. Its protein product is CASSTPGDRGGRIRYEQYF.

V usage is TRBV18 and J usage is TRBJ2-1; TRBD1 or TRBD2 may be the D gene (5 bases each). Trimming cost V 3 bases and J 2 bases, with 17 bases left between them. The length of the CDR3 is 17 residues. Germline values: CDR1 KGHSH, CDR2 LQKENI. CDR3 bases: TGTGCCAGCTCACCGGTCCAGCAAGGGACGACCTACAATGAGCAGTTCTTC. Its protein product is CASSPVQQGTTYNEQFF.

CDR3 in amino acids: CASSLTGQGSTNEKLFF. The CDR3 coding sequence is TGTGCCAGCAGCCTCACCGGACAGGGCTCAACTAATGAAAAACTGTTTTTT. V gene TRBV13 combines with J gene TRBJ1-4; 8 bases align to TRBD1. Germline trimming cut 5 bases from V and 0 bases from J; bases unmatched to any gene: 8. This CDR3 has 17 residues. Germline V gene sequence: CDR1 PRHDT, CDR2 FYEKMQ (reference sequence).

V and J are TRBV15 and TRBJ2-7; the D gene is possibly TRBD1 (6 bases). V dropped 1 base and J dropped 0 bases, with 16 bases sitting between them. CDR1 is LNHNV, CDR2 YYDKDF, per germline (reference sequence). The CDR3 loop spans 17 amino acids. Here the CDR3 DNA reads TGTGCCACCAGCAGAGGCATAGACAGGCCGAGCTCCTACGAGCAGTACTTC. This translates into CATSRGIDRPSSYEQYF.

The chain has TRBV25-1 and TRBJ2-1, with D perhaps TRBD2 (6 bases). Germline loops: CDR1 MGHDK, CDR2 SYGVNS. This CDR3 has 11 amino acids. Trimming shortened V by 4 bases and J by 9 bases, and 7 bases separated the two germline ends. CDR3 in amino acids: CASSVGLEQFF. In nucleotides, the CDR3 is TGTGCCAGCAGTGTGGGACTTGAGCAGTTCTTC.

V usage is TRBV5-1 and J usage is TRBJ2-3, with D tentatively TRBD1 or TRBD2 (5 bases each). There are 14 residues in the CDR3. Germline values: CDR1 SGHRS, CDR2 YFSETQ. V was pared by 6 bases and J by 4 bases, with 15 bases between. CDR3 sequence: CASTTRGGSDTQYF. The DNA of the CDR3 is TGCGCCAGCACAACGAGGGGTGGCTCAGATACGCAGTATTTT.

The chain employs TRBV30 and TRBJ1-5; 10 bases map to TRBD1. Germline V gene lookup returns CDR1 GTSNPN and CDR2 SVGIG (reference sequence). This CDR3 contains 17 residues. Trimming cost V 3 bases and J 2 bases; bases outside gene matches: 10. The CDR3 loop reads CAWSGGSGTGGNQPQHF. The CDR3 DNA reads TGTGCCTGGAGCGGGGGATCCGGGACAGGGGGCAATCAGCCCCAGCATTTT.

The J gene is TRBJ2-6, the V gene TRBV11-2, with D tentatively TRBD2 (6 bases). Trimming stripped 5 bases from V and 0 bases from J, with 20 bases between. Germline CDR1 reads SGHAT; CDR2 reads FQNNGV. This CDR3 is built from 19 residues. CDR3 DNA sequence: TGTGCCAGCAGCGCACAACCGGGACTCCTGGGCTCTGGGGCCAACGTCCTGACTTTC. As protein: CASSAQPGLLGSGANVLTF.

CDR3 sequence reads: CASSRSGLAGETQYF. The DNA for the CDR3 is TGTGCCAGCAGTCGAAGTGGACTAGCCGGGGAGACCCAGTACTTC. The chain has TRBV6-5 and TRBJ2-5; 8 nucleotides line up with TRBD2. The V segment lost 5 bases and the J segment 5 bases; nucleotides outside the gene matches: 10. The CDR3 consists of 15 residues. Germline V gene data show CDR1 as MNHEY and CDR2 as SVGAGI.

V usage is TRBV10-1 and J usage is TRBJ2-7; TRBD2 is a possible D gene (6 bases). This CDR3 has 15 residues. Deletions cut 4 bases from V and 4 bases from J, with 17 bases between. Germline V CDR1 and CDR2: WNHNN, SYGVQD (reference sequence). The CDR3 loop is CASSGPGTAGYEQYF. The CDR3, as DNA: TGCGCCAGCAGTGGCCCCGGGACTGCGGGGTACGAGCAGTACTTC.

The J gene is TRBJ2-2, the V gene TRBV6-1; either TRBD1 or TRBD2 may supply D (5 bases each). This CDR3 spans 17 amino acids. Germline lookup yields CDR1 MNHNS and CDR2 SASEGT. Trimming took 4 bases from V and 9 from J, leaving 24 bases between them. This CDR3 is CASSAGTERRASRELFF. In DNA form, the CDR3 reads TGTGCCAGCAGTGCGGGGACCGAAAGACGAGCAAGTCGGGAGCTGTTTTTT.

CDR3 coding DNA: TGTGCCAGCAGCTTTATCGGGGGGCCAGGCGAGCAGTACTTC. It translates to CASSFIGGPGEQYF. J is TRBJ2-7 and V is TRBV5-5; tentative D call: TRBD2 (7 bases). Trimming removed 2 bases from V and 6 bases from J, with 15 bases in between. The CDR3 is made up of 14 amino acids. Germline V lookup: CDR1 SGHKS, CDR2 YYEKEE (reference sequence).

The rearrangement uses TRBV5-1 and TRBJ2-2; no firm D call. Germline V gene data show CDR1 as SGHRS and CDR2 as YFSETQ. V was shortened by 0 bases and J by 6 bases, with 12 bases between the two germline ends. The CDR3 has 15 amino acids. The CDR3 protein is CASSLATGLSGELFF. Written as DNA, the CDR3 is TGCGCCAGCAGCTTGGCGACCGGGCTCTCCGGGGAGCTGTTTTTT.

This sequence joins TRBV7-2 and TRBJ2-1, with TRBD2 matching over 8 bases. Germline CDR1 is SGHTA and CDR2 is FQGNSA. This CDR3 comprises 17 residues. V was clipped by 5 bases and J by 7 bases; unmatched bases: 16. CDR3 loop: CASSPGLGLAGINEQFF. The CDR3 DNA follows: TGTGCCAGCAGCCCTGGGCTCGGGCTAGCGGGCATAAATGAGCAGTTCTTC.

The gene calls are TRBV7-6 and TRBJ2-7; no firm D call. V dropped 1 base and J dropped 3 bases, with 7 bases sitting between them. Germline-derived CDR1 and CDR2 are SGHVS and FNYEAQ. The CDR3 contains 13 residues. The CDR3: CASSLGRFYEQYF. Written as DNA, the CDR3 is TGTGCCAGCAGCTTAGGAAGATTCTACGAGCAGTACTTC. The entire variable domain, with the rest obtained from reference TRBV7-6 and TRBJ2-7, is as follows: GAGVSQSPRYKVTKRGQDVALRCDPISGHVSLYWYRQALGQGPEFLTYFNYEAQQDKSGLPNDRFSAERPEGSISTLTIQRTEQRDSAMYRCASSLGRFYEQYFGPGTRLTVT.